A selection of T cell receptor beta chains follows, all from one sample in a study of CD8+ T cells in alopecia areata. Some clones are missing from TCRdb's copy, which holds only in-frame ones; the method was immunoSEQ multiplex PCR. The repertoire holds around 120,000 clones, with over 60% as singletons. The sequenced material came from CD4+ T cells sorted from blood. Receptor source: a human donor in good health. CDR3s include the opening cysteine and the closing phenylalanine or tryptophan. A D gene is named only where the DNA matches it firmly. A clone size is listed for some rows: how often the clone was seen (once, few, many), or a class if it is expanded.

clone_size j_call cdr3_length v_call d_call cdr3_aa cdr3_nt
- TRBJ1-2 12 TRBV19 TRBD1 CASSTDRGGYTF TGTGCCAGTAGTACCGACAGGGGTGGCTACACCTTC
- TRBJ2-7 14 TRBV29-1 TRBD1 CSVGPGDRDYEQYF TGCAGCGTGGGTCCCGGTGACAGGGACTACGAGCAGTACTTC
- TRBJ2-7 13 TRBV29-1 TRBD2 CSVGASGGYEQYF TGCAGCGTTGGGGCTAGCGGGGGATACGAGCAGTACTTC
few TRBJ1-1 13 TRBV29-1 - CSVEEYRATEAFF TGCAGCGTTGAAGAATACAGGGCCACCGAAGCTTTCTTT
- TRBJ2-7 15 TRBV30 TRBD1 CAWRERRTGAYEQYF TGTGCCTGGAGGGAACGTCGGACAGGGGCCTACGAGCAGTACTTC
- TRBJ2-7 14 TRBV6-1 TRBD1 CASIRGQNIYEQYF TGTGCCAGCATCCGGGGACAGAATATATACGAGCAGTACTTC
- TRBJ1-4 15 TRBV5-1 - CASSFGLSRNEKLFF TGCGCCAGCAGCTTTGGGCTTTCCCGTAATGAAAAACTGTTTTTT
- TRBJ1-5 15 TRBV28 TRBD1 CASSPGTVDNQPQHF TGTGCCAGCAGTCCTGGGACAGTGGACAATCAACCCCAGCATTTT
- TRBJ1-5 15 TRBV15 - CATSNTRYSNQPQHF TGTGCCACCAGCAACACAAGGTATAGCAATCAGCCCCAGCATTTT
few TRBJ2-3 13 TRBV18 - CASSPPGTDTQYF TGTGCCAGCTCACCACCGGGAACAGATACGCAGTATTTT
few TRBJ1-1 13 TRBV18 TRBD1 CASSQTGDTEAFF TGTGCCAGCTCACAGACAGGGGACACTGAAGCTTTCTTT
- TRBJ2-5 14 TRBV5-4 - CASSRGTGSETQYF TGTGCCAGCAGTCGGGGGACTGGGTCAGAGACCCAGTACTTC
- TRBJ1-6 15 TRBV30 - CAWTTYGGVASPLHF TGTGCCTGGACCACCTACGGGGGGGTTGCTTCACCCCTCCACTTT
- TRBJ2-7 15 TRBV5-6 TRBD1 CASRPTGQGSYEQYF TGTGCCAGCAGGCCGACGGGACAGGGGTCCTACGAGCAGTACTTC
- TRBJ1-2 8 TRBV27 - CASKGYTF TGTGCCAGCAAGGGCTACACCTTC
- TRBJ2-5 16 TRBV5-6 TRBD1 CASSRSTRQGTETQYF TGTGCCAGCAGCAGATCCACCCGACAGGGAACAGAGACCCAGTACTTC
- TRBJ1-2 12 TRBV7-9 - CASSFGRGTRTF -
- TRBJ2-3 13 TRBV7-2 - CASSWGGTDTQYF TGTGCCAGCAGCTGGGGGGGCACAGATACGCAGTATTTT
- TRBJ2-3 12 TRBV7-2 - CASSNFGDTQYF TGTGCCAGCAGCAACTTTGGGGATACGCAGTATTTT
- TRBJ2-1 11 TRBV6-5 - CASSRRDEQFF TGTGCCAGCAGTAGAAGGGATGAGCAGTTCTTC
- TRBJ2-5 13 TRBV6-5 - CASRTPSVETQYF TGTGCCAGCAGAACCCCGAGCGTAGAGACCCAGTACTTC
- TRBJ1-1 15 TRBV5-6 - CASSLGTGRNTEAFF TGTGCCAGCAGCTTGGGAACAGGGAGGAACACTGAAGCTTTCTTT
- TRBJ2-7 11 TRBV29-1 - CSVASTYEQYF TGCAGCGTTGCCAGTACCTACGAGCAGTACTTC
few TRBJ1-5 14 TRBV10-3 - CAISQGPPTGPQHF TGTGCCATCAGCCAGGGACCCCCGACGGGACCCCAGCATTTT
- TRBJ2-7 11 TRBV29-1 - CSVLWDIEQYF TGCAGCGTTTTATGGGACATTGAGCAGTACTTC
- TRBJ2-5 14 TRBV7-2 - CASSLGSSGVKSYF TGTGCCAGCAGCTTGGGCAGTTCAGGGGTGAAGAGTTACTTC
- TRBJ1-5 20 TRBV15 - CATSRVGPGHSVGSNQPQHF TGTGCCACCAGCAGAGTCGGACCGGGACATTCGGTGGGCAGCAATCAGCCCCAGCATTTT
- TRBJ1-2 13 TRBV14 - CASSPWTDYGYTF TGTGCCAGCAGCCCTTGGACAGACTATGGCTACACCTTC
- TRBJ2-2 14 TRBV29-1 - CSVEAGQNTGELFF TGCAGCGTTGAGGCGGGACAAAACACCGGGGAGCTGTTTTTT
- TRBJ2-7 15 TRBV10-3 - CAISDEPRGTYEQYF TGTGCCATCAGTGACGAGCCACGCGGGACCTACGAGCAGTACTTC
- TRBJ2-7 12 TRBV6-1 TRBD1 CASSTGGYEQYF TGTGCCAGCAGTACAGGGGGTTACGAGCAGTACTTC
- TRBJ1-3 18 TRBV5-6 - CASSLLGRGGVSGNTIYF TGTGCCAGCAGCTTGCTTGGCAGGGGAGGTGTCTCAGGAAACACCATATATTTT
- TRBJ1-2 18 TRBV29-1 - CSVEDAGRSLGLTYGYTF TGCAGCGTTGAAGATGCGGGACGCAGCCTGGGACTTACCTATGGCTACACCTTC
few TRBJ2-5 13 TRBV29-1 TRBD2 CSVGTTQQETQYF TGCAGCGTGGGGACTACTCAGCAAGAGACCCAGTACTTC
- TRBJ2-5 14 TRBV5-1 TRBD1 CASSTGQAGMAQYF TGCGCCAGCAGCACCGGACAGGCCGGCATGGCCCAGTACTTC
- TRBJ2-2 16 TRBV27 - CASRPSRGTGTGELFF TGTGCCAGCAGACCCTCAAGGGGCACGGGGACCGGGGAGCTGTTTTTT
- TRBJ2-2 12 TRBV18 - CASSRNTGELFF TGTGCCAGCTCACGGAACACCGGGGAGCTGTTTTTT
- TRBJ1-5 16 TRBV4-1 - CASSQNEGRRNQPQHF TGCGCCAGCAGCCAAAACGAGGGGAGGCGCAATCAGCCCCAGCATTTT
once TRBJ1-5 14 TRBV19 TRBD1 CASSPRQGHQPQHF TGTGCCAGTAGTCCCAGACAGGGGCATCAGCCCCAGCATTTT
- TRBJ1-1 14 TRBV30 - CAWNLGLSGAEAFF TGTGCCTGGAATTTGGGACTTTCGGGGGCTGAAGCTTTCTTT
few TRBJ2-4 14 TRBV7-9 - CASSPDESQNIQYF TGTGCCAGCAGCCCGGACGAGAGCCAAAACATTCAGTACTTC
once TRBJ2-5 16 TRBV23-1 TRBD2 CASSQSGGKGQETQYF TGCGCCAGCAGTCAATCGGGAGGGAAGGGGCAAGAGACCCAGTACTTC
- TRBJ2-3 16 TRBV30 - CAYRSARGAGTDTQYF TGTGCCTACCGATCGGCCCGGGGGGCGGGCACAGATACGCAGTATTTT
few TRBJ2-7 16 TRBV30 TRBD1 CAWSDAGQGVSYEQYF TGTGCCTGGAGTGACGCTGGACAGGGGGTCTCCTACGAGCAGTACTTC
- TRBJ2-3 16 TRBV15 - CATSAGAGASTDTQYF TGTGCCACCAGCGCGGGTGCGGGGGCGAGCACAGATACGCAGTATTTT
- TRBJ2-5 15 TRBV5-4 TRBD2 CASSLASSGQETQYF TGTGCCAGCAGCTTGGCTTCTAGCGGCCAAGAGACCCAGTACTTC
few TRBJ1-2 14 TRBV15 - CATSPGGQGLGYTF TGTGCCACCAGCCCTGGGGGGCAGGGTCTAGGCTACACCTTC
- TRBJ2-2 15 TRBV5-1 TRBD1 CASRPGTGNSGELFF TGCGCCAGCCGGCCGGGGACAGGGAATTCCGGGGAGCTGTTTTTT
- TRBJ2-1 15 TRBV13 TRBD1 CASSPGQGSVNEQFF TGTGCCAGCAGCCCGGGACAGGGATCGGTCAATGAGCAGTTCTTC
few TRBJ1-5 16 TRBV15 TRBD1 CATSRRTGRDNQPQHF TGTGCCACCAGCAGGAGGACAGGCCGGGACAATCAGCCCCAGCATTTT
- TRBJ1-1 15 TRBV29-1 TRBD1 CSVGTGTGSNTEAFF TGCAGCGTTGGGACGGGGACAGGGTCGAACACTGAAGCTTTCTTT
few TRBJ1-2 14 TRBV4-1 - CASSRLSPTYGYTF TGCGCCAGCAGCCGCTTGAGTCCTACCTATGGCTACACCTTC
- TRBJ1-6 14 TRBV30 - CAWSGDYTHSPLHF TGTGCCTGGAGTGGGGACTATACCCATTCACCCCTCCACTTT
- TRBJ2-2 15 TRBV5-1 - CASSLGAGGTGELFF TGCGCCAGCAGCTTGGGCGCCGGGGGCACCGGGGAGCTGTTTTTT
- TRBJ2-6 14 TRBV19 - CASRDQSGANVLTF TGTGCCAGTAGGGACCAATCTGGGGCCAACGTCCTGACTTTC
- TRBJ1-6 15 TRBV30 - CAWKFPRGFNSPLHF TGTGCCTGGAAATTCCCAAGAGGGTTTAATTCACCCCTCCACTTT
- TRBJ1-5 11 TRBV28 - CASSLKTPKDF TGTGCCAGCAGTTTAAAAACCCCCAAGGATTTT
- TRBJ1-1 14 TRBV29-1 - CSVKPGAGSTEAFF TGCAGCGTTAAGCCGGGGGCGGGAAGCACTGAAGCTTTCTTT
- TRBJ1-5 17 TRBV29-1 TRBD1 CSAVPGTGGAGNQPQHF TGCAGCGCGGTTCCCGGGACAGGGGGCGCGGGCAATCAGCCCCAGCATTTT
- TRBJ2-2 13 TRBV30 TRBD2 CAWSVSGRGELFF TGTGCCTGGAGTGTCTCCGGGAGGGGGGAGCTGTTTTTT